The clone carrying this T cell receptor (beta chain) was seen ten or more times. Its antigen is not identified. Axillary draining lymph nodes of breast cancer patients supplied the node samples. These data originate in a study of breast tumors, draining lymph nodes, adjacent tissues. Study-wide points: Tumor repertoires ranked between lymph nodes and nontumor tissue in diversity, with V and J gene preferences.

TCRdb re-analysed the multiplex PCR reads in MiXCR, keeping a single row per CDR3 protein. The sample holds more than 250,000 distinct CDR3 sequences, 30% to 35% seen once. The sequenced sample consisted of axillary lymph node tissue. This sequence was found in a female donor with breast cancer. Some clones in this sample may be carry-over from other donors' samples.

CDR3 bases: TGCAGTGCACCACCCACCGGCGGGATCGACGAGCAGTACTTC. Translation gives CSAPPTGGIDEQYF. The chain links TRBV20-1 to TRBJ2-7, with TRBD2 as a possible D gene (6 bases). Germline loops: CDR1 DFQATT, CDR2 SNEGSKA (reference sequence). This CDR3 comprises 14 residues. With 6 bases removed from V and 5 bases from J, the gap between germline ends came to 20 bases.